These T cell receptor beta chains were read from a single sample in a study of spatial heterogeneity in lung cancer. MiXCR, applied by TCRdb to the 5' RACE reads, yields one record per CDR3 protein. The sample shows 50,000 or so distinct CDR3 sequences, roughly 7.6% of them seen only once. Source: PBMCs, taken at surgery. The receptors stem from a female donor with early-stage non-small cell lung cancer. The CDR3 runs from the conserved cysteine through the conserved F or W. Each record gives: D gene, clone size, J gene, V gene, CDR3 protein, CDR3 DNA. A D gene is named only where the DNA matches it firmly. Size tells how often a clone was seen (once, few, many) or the class of an expanded clone, and some rows leave it out.

d_call: NA
clone_size: many
j_call: TRBJ1-2
v_call: TRBV28
cdr3_aa: CASSSGQFGYGYTF
cdr3_nt: TGTGCCAGCAGTTCGGGACAATTCGGCTATGGCTACACCTTC

d_call: NA
clone_size: NA
j_call: TRBJ2-7
v_call: TRBV15
cdr3_aa: CATSLTGNHEQYF
cdr3_nt: TGTGCCACCAGCCTCACAGGGAACCACGAGCAGTACTTC

d_call: NA
clone_size: many
j_call: TRBJ2-7
v_call: TRBV7-7
cdr3_aa: CASSLGQEYEQYF
cdr3_nt: TGTGCCAGCAGCTTAGGTCAGGAATACGAGCAGTACTTC

d_call: NA
clone_size: NA
j_call: TRBJ2-7
v_call: TRBV6-2/TRBV6-3
cdr3_aa: CASSYSIRGSHSYEQYF
cdr3_nt: TGTGCCAGCAGTTACTCGATCCGTGGCAGTCACTCCTACGAGCAGTACTTC

d_call: NA
clone_size: many
j_call: TRBJ2-1
v_call: TRBV3-1
cdr3_aa: CASGLVSSEQFF
cdr3_nt: TGTGCCAGCGGCCTCGTTTCTAGTGAGCAGTTCTTC

d_call: NA
clone_size: few
j_call: TRBJ2-6
v_call: TRBV7-8
cdr3_aa: CASSLEGGSGANVLTF
cdr3_nt: TGTGCCAGCAGCTTAGAAGGGGGCTCTGGGGCCAACGTCCTGACTTTC

d_call: NA
clone_size: NA
j_call: TRBJ2-1
v_call: TRBV2
cdr3_aa: CASSQLEGAGVYEQFF
cdr3_nt: TGTGCCAGCAGCCAGTTGGAGGGGGCCGGTGTGTATGAGCAGTTCTTC

d_call: NA
clone_size: many
j_call: TRBJ1-5
v_call: TRBV6-6
cdr3_aa: CASSYSNPLGNQPQHF
cdr3_nt: TGTGCCAGCAGTTACTCCAATCCACTCGGCAATCAGCCCCAGCATTTT

d_call: NA
clone_size: few
j_call: TRBJ1-6
v_call: TRBV18
cdr3_aa: CASNRANNSPLHF
cdr3_nt: TGTGCCAGCAACCGGGCCAATAATTCACCCCTCCACTTT

d_call: NA
clone_size: NA
j_call: TRBJ2-1
v_call: TRBV5-1
cdr3_aa: CASSLASYNEQFF
cdr3_nt: TGCGCCAGCAGCTTGGCGAGCTACAATGAGCAGTTCTTC

d_call: NA
clone_size: NA
j_call: TRBJ2-5
v_call: TRBV7-2
cdr3_aa: CASSFLEGVQETQYF
cdr3_nt: TGTGCCAGCAGCTTCTTGGAGGGGGTCCAAGAGACCCAGTACTTC

d_call: TRBD2
clone_size: many
j_call: TRBJ2-7
v_call: TRBV11-3
cdr3_aa: CASSLAGGNEQYF
cdr3_nt: TGTGCCAGCAGCTTGGCGGGGGGTAACGAGCAGTACTTC

d_call: TRBD2
clone_size: NA
j_call: TRBJ2-3
v_call: TRBV12-3/TRBV12-4
cdr3_aa: CASSTGTTYMDTQYF
cdr3_nt: TGTGCCAGCAGTACCGGGACTACCTATATGGATACGCAGTATTTT

d_call: TRBD2
clone_size: many
j_call: TRBJ2-1
v_call: TRBV2
cdr3_aa: CASPGTRSNNEQFF
cdr3_nt: TGTGCCAGCCCCGGGACTAGGTCTAACAATGAGCAGTTCTTC

d_call: NA
clone_size: few
j_call: TRBJ2-1
v_call: TRBV9
cdr3_aa: CASSARLSTGDEQFF
cdr3_nt: TGTGCCAGCAGCGCCCGTTTATCCACCGGCGATGAGCAGTTCTTC

d_call: NA
clone_size: few
j_call: TRBJ1-1
v_call: TRBV19
cdr3_aa: CASSIQSGNTEAFF
cdr3_nt: TGTGCCAGTAGCATCCAGTCCGGGAACACTGAAGCTTTCTTT

d_call: NA
clone_size: many
j_call: TRBJ2-7
v_call: TRBV5-1
cdr3_aa: CASSIQEARYEQYF
cdr3_nt: TGCGCCAGCAGCATTCAGGAGGCTCGGTACGAGCAGTACTTC

d_call: TRBD1
clone_size: NA
j_call: TRBJ2-5
v_call: TRBV7-8
cdr3_aa: CASSLRAGGWQETQYF
cdr3_nt: TGTGCCAGCAGCTTAAGGGCAGGGGGCTGGCAAGAGACCCAGTACTTC

d_call: TRBD1
clone_size: many
j_call: TRBJ2-3
v_call: TRBV5-1
cdr3_aa: CASSSGQGWMTDTQYF
cdr3_nt: TGCGCCAGCAGCTCAGGACAGGGGTGGATGACAGATACGCAGTATTTT

d_call: NA
clone_size: many
j_call: TRBJ2-5
v_call: TRBV9
cdr3_aa: CASSVGGLETQYF
cdr3_nt: TGTGCCAGCAGCGTAGGGGGGCTAGAGACCCAGTACTTC

d_call: TRBD1
clone_size: many
j_call: TRBJ1-5
v_call: TRBV19
cdr3_aa: CASSIGGQNQPQHF
cdr3_nt: TGTGCCAGTAGTATTGGGGGACAGAATCAGCCCCAGCATTTT

d_call: TRBD2
clone_size: NA
j_call: TRBJ2-2
v_call: TRBV9
cdr3_aa: CASSVVGGSGTGELFF
cdr3_nt: TGTGCCAGCAGCGTAGTGGGAGGGTCGGGCACCGGGGAGCTGTTTTTT

d_call: NA
clone_size: many
j_call: TRBJ2-7
v_call: TRBV10-3
cdr3_aa: CAISERSSYEQYF
cdr3_nt: TGTGCCATCAGTGAAAGGAGCTCCTACGAGCAGTACTTC

d_call: TRBD1
clone_size: many
j_call: TRBJ2-3
v_call: TRBV27
cdr3_aa: CASSLQGAADTQYF
cdr3_nt: TGTGCCAGCAGTTTACAGGGGGCAGCGGATACGCAGTATTTT

d_call: NA
clone_size: few
j_call: TRBJ1-1
v_call: TRBV20-1
cdr3_aa: CSARLQGALAFF
cdr3_nt: TGCAGTGCTAGACTACAGGGCGCGTTAGCTTTCTTT

d_call: NA
clone_size: many
j_call: TRBJ2-1
v_call: TRBV5-1
cdr3_aa: CASSSGLVEQFF
cdr3_nt: TGCGCCAGCAGCTCCGGACTGGTTGAGCAGTTCTTC

d_call: TRBD2
clone_size: many
j_call: TRBJ2-3
v_call: TRBV6-5
cdr3_aa: CASSPGLAGTDTQYF
cdr3_nt: TGTGCCAGCAGCCCCGGACTAGCGGGGACAGATACGCAGTATTTT

d_call: NA
clone_size: many
j_call: TRBJ1-2
v_call: TRBV7-2
cdr3_aa: CASSFKGDYGYTF
cdr3_nt: TGTGCCAGCAGCTTTAAGGGGGACTATGGCTACACCTTC

d_call: NA
clone_size: many
j_call: TRBJ1-3
v_call: TRBV16
cdr3_aa: CASSQGRGARSGNTIYF
cdr3_nt: TGTGCCAGCAGCCAAGGTCGCGGTGCGCGCTCTGGAAACACCATATATTTT